Each of the 25 T cell receptor beta chains below was sequenced from the same sample in a study of T cells in Graves' hyperthyroidism and ophthalmopathy. RNA transcripts gave rise to amplified TCR beta CDR3 regions. An initial round of RT-PCR targeting the TCR CDR3 relied on the HTBI primer set. TCRdb re-called the multiplex PCR reads through MiXCR, storing one row per CDR3 protein. The data show fewer than 500,000 distinct CDR3 sequences, approximately 12% seen once. The sample consisted of blood. Every receptor here comes from a man younger than 40 with Graves' hyperthyroidism that later progressed to Graves' ophthalmopathy.

Ten or more counts support this clonotype. The chain employs TRBV6-1 and TRBJ1-2; D unclear. V was trimmed by 2 bases and J by 2 bases, leaving 6 bases between them. The CDR3 contains 13 residues. Per the germline V gene, CDR1 is MNHNS and CDR2 is SASEGT. CDR3 loop: CASSERGNYGYTF. The CDR3 region has the DNA TGTGCCAGCAGTGAAAGAGGAAACTATGGCTACACCTTC.

The sample holds many counts of this clonotype. The chain employs TRBV9 and TRBJ1-5, with D possibly being TRBD1 (5 bases). Germline assignment: CDR1 SGDLS and CDR2 YYNGEE. V was cut by 7 bases and J by 4 bases, with 15 bases left in between. The CDR3 covers 14 residues. CDR3 amino acids: CASSIGGGNQPQHF. The CDR3 coding sequence is TGTGCCAGCTCCATCGGCGGGGGTAATCAGCCCCAGCATTTT.

In this sample, this clonotype turned up a few times. The chain carries TRBV2 and TRBJ2-3, with TRBD2 matching 12 bases. The CDR3 spans 17 residues. CDR1 and CDR2 from the germline V gene are SNHLY and FYNNEI. V was clipped by 5 bases and J by 6 bases; unmatched bases: 12. CDR3 amino acids: CASSLRPSGGAWDTQYF. CDR3 coding DNA: TGTGCCAGCAGTTTGCGTCCTAGCGGGGGGGCCTGGGATACGCAGTATTTT.

This clonotype was counted at least ten times. V is TRBV28 and J is TRBJ1-5; 8 nucleotides align to TRBD1. V was pared by 10 bases and J by 5 bases, with 10 bases of the junction left unmatched. Germline-derived CDR1 and CDR2 are MDHEN and SYDVKM. The CDR3 sequence is 14 residues long. The CDR3 is CATLQGAGDQPQHF. CDR3 DNA: TGTGCCACCCTCCAGGGGGCAGGGGATCAGCCCCAGCATTTT.

In its sample, this clonotype was seen many times. The V and J genes are TRBV28 and TRBJ2-1, with D possibly being TRBD2 (7 bases). The CDR3 extends over 19 amino acids. Germline CDR1 reads MDHEN; CDR2 reads SYDVKM. Trimming shortened V by 2 bases and J by 3 bases, and 23 bases separated the two germline ends. CDR3: CASSLGGPRFAGVYNEQFF. Written as DNA, the CDR3 is TGTGCCAGCAGTTTAGGGGGCCCAAGGTTTGCGGGGGTCTACAATGAGCAGTTCTTC.

This clonotype was picked up many times. The genes are TRBV3-1 and TRBJ1-1; D is ambiguous. Germline CDR1 LGHDT, CDR2 YNNKEL (reference sequence). The CDR3 is 13 amino acids. The V end lost 4 bases, the J end lost 2 bases, and 8 bases lay between the germline ends. This CDR3 reads CASSPRINTEAFF. The CDR3, as DNA: TGTGCCAGCAGCCCCCGGATCAACACTGAAGCTTTCTTT.

This clonotype was counted many times. V and J are TRBV5-5 and TRBJ2-2, with unresolved D. Germline V gene data show CDR1 as SGHKS and CDR2 as YYEKEE (reference sequence). Trimming pared 0 bases from V and 1 base from J, leaving 4 bases between. This CDR3 is built from 14 residues. For the CDR3, the DNA is TGTGCCAGCAGCTTGGAGTGGAACACCGGGGAGCTGTTTTTT. The encoded protein is CASSLEWNTGELFF.

There are many counts of this clonotype. The gene calls are TRBV7-9 and TRBJ2-1; tentative D call: TRBD2 (7 bases). Between the trimmed V and J ends, which lost 3 bases and 0 bases, there was a span of 18 bases. The germline gives CDR1 SEHNR, CDR2 FQNEAQ (reference sequence). This CDR3 contains 18 residues. This CDR3 reads CASSFLEGGESSYNEQFF. The CDR3 bases are TGTGCCAGCAGCTTCTTGGAGGGGGGGGAAAGCTCCTACAATGAGCAGTTCTTC.

This chain joins TRBV12-3 or TRBV12-4 and TRBJ2-1, with TRBD1 identical over 10 bases. The CDR3 spans 17 residues. V lost 4 bases, J lost 4 bases, and 10 bases stayed unmatched. The CDR3 here is CASSSGTGVRGYNEQFF. In nucleotides, the CDR3 is TGTGCCAGCAGTTCTGGGACAGGGGTCAGGGGGTACAATGAGCAGTTCTTC.

The sample holds many counts of this clonotype. The CDR3 region is CSARGYSGGPPYEQYF. The CDR3 DNA is TGCAGTGCTAGGGGGTATAGCGGGGGGCCACCCTACGAGCAGTACTTC. The chain has TRBV20-1 and TRBJ2-7; TRBD2 matches at 10 bases. This CDR3 contains 16 residues. V gave up 3 bases and J gave up 2 bases; unmatched junction bases: 10. Per the germline V gene, CDR1 is DFQATT and CDR2 is SNEGSKA (reference sequence).

This clonotype was seen ten or more times. V is TRBV7-6 and J is TRBJ1-4, with D perhaps matching TRBD1 (6 bases). CDR3 size: 15 residues. Per the germline V gene, CDR1 is SGHVS and CDR2 is FNYEAQ. Trimming cost V 5 bases and J 8 bases, with 18 bases left between them. CDR3: CASSARGQIGEKLFF. The CDR3 nucleotides read TGTGCCAGCAGCGCCAGAGGACAGATCGGGGAAAAACTGTTTTTT.

This clonotype occurred many times. The gene calls are TRBV20-1 and TRBJ1-2; D possibly corresponds to TRBD1 (5 bases). The CDR3 extends over 13 amino acids. V lost 3 bases and J 4 bases, leaving 12 bases between the germline ends. In germline, CDR1 is DFQATT, CDR2 SNEGSKA (reference sequence). The CDR3 DNA reads as TGCAGTGCTAGGGGCGGGGGGTCCTATGGCTACACCTTC. As protein: CSARGGGSYGYTF.

V and J are TRBV7-2 and TRBJ2-4, with TRBD1 matching over 7 bases. This CDR3 is 16 amino acids long. V dropped 1 base and J dropped 6; count of bases not matched to a gene: 9. Germline CDR1 reads SGHTA; CDR2 reads FQGNSA. CDR3 DNA: TGTGCCAGCAGCTTAGTGGGACAGATTATCGGAAACATTCAGTACTTC. This translates into CASSLVGQIIGNIQYF. The whole variable domain, remainder taken from reference TRBV7-2 and TRBJ2-4, is GAGVSQSPSNKVTEKGKDVELRCDPISGHTALYWYRQSLGQGLEFLIYFQGNSAPDKSGLPSDRFSAERTGGSVSTLTIQRTQQEDSAVYLCASSLVGQIIGNIQYFGAGTRLSVL.

The genes are TRBV5-8 and TRBJ2-6; D unclear. Germline lookup yields CDR1 SGHTS and CDR2 YDEGEE. The CDR3 spans 15 residues. Deletions cut 0 bases from V and 2 bases from J, with 6 bases between. Here the CDR3 DNA reads TGTGCCAGCAGCTTGGCGGCAGCTGGGGCCAACGTCCTGACTTTC. Translation gives CASSLAAAGANVLTF.

The table lists this clonotype with a few counts. The genes are TRBV5-8 and TRBJ1-6, with a weak D call TRBD1 (5 bases). CDR1 SGHTS and CDR2 YDEGEE come from the germline V gene. The CDR3 is made up of 14 amino acids. V lost 0 bases, J lost 10 bases, and 11 bases lay in between. The CDR3 here is CASSLGDARSPLHF. The CDR3 bases are TGTGCCAGCAGCTTGGGGGACGCCAGATCACCCCTCCACTTT.

This clonotype has a count of ten or more. The V and J genes are TRBV5-1 and TRBJ2-3; D is unresolved. The germline CDR1 and CDR2 sequences are SGHRS and YFSETQ. The CDR3 contains 14 residues. Trimming took 0 bases from V and 8 from J, leaving 13 bases between them. CDR3: CASSLGGYSRTQYF. The CDR3 bases are TGCGCCAGCAGCTTGGGGGGTTACTCTCGTACGCAGTATTTT. Drawing the rest from reference TRBV5-1 and TRBJ2-3, the complete variable domain is KAGVTQTPRYLIKTRGQQVTLSCSPISGHRSVSWYQQTPGQGLQFLFEYFSETQRNKGNFPGRFSGRQFSNSRSEMNVSTLELGDSALYLCASSLGGYSRTQYFGPGTRLTVL.

This clonotype appeared many times. The chain joins TRBV28 to TRBJ2-4, with D possibly TRBD2 on 5 matching bases. Germline assignment: CDR1 MDHEN and CDR2 SYDVKM. The germline V and J ends were trimmed by 3 bases and 1 base, with 13 bases remaining between them. This CDR3 comprises 16 residues. In DNA form, the CDR3 reads TGTGCCAGCAGTTTTGTGGCGGGCTCGGCCAAAAACATTCAGTACTTC. Translated, it gives CASSFVAGSAKNIQYF.

This clonotype has at least ten counts. The junction shows a germline mismatch at one end, possibly a read error. The chain recombines TRBV27 with TRBJ2-7; maybe TRBD2 (6 bases). In germline, CDR1 is MNHEY, CDR2 SMNVEV (reference sequence). The length of the CDR3 is 15 residues. CDR3 in amino acids: CASRLSGTGAYEQYF. CDR3 bases: TGTGCCAGCAGGTTATCCGGGACGGGAGCCTACGAGCAGTACTTC.

This clonotype was detected only a few times. The chain has TRBV20-1 and TRBJ2-5, with a weak D call TRBD2 (5 bases). Germline V gene lookup returns CDR1 DFQATT and CDR2 SNEGSKA (reference sequence). This CDR3 contains 12 residues. The V gene lost 2 bases and the J gene lost 3 bases, with 7 bases spanning the gap. DNA of the CDR3: TGCAGTGCTAGATCGGGAAAAGAGACCCAGTACTTC. It specifies CSARSGKETQYF.

This clonotype was recorded many times. The V and J genes are TRBV2 and TRBJ2-7; weak D call: TRBD2 (6 bases). CDR3 length: 13 amino acids. V was clipped by 8 bases and J by 5 bases, with 16 bases between them. Germline V lookup: CDR1 SNHLY, CDR2 FYNNEI. The CDR3 DNA is TGTGCCAGCCAGACTAGTAGGATGGACGAGCAGTACTTC. This gives the protein CASQTSRMDEQYF.

This clonotype appeared many times. The chain couples TRBV5-1 to TRBJ2-7; D remains ambiguous. The CDR3 spans 13 residues. The V gene's germline CDR1 is SGHRS and CDR2 YFSETQ. V was clipped by 7 bases and J by 6 bases, with 17 bases between them. The CDR3 loop reads CASGFRRSSEQYF. In nucleotides, the CDR3 is TGCGCCAGCGGATTCCGGCGTTCGAGCGAGCAGTACTTC.

Turning to this clonotype: The conserved phenylalanine or tryptophan is not found at the CDR3 terminus, so this likely reflects a read error. The chain employs TRBV7-2 and TRBJ2-1; TRBD2 might be the D (5 bases). The V and J ends lost 5 bases and 1 base respectively, with 12 bases between them. Germline lookup yields CDR1 SGHTA and CDR2 FQGNSA. There are 15 residues in the CDR3. CDR3 sequence: CASSPRAGSYNEQFY. The CDR3 DNA is TGTGCCAGCAGCCCGCGGGCCGGTTCCTACAATGAGCAGTTCTAC.

This clonotype was observed at least ten times. The chain links TRBV12-5 to TRBJ2-7; 11 bases map to TRBD2. With V trimmed by 0 bases and J by 4 bases, 5 bases remained unmatched. This CDR3 has 16 residues. Looked up from germline, CDR1 is LGHNT and CDR2 is FRNRAP. The CDR3 DNA follows: TGTGCTAGTGGTTTGGTATTAGCGGGGGGGCAGTACGAGCAGTACTTC. It is translated as CASGLVLAGGQYEQYF.

This clonotype was seen ten or more times. This chain uses TRBV2 with TRBJ1-4; D not resolved. The CDR3 runs 15 residues. Germline values: CDR1 SNHLY, CDR2 FYNNEI. Trimming stripped 7 bases from V and 4 bases from J, with 16 bases between. The DNA of the CDR3 is TGTGCCAGCATCACACGGGCAGTTTATAATGAAAAACTGTTTTTT. Its protein product is CASITRAVYNEKLFF. The full variable domain, with the rest looked up from reference TRBV2 and TRBJ1-4, is EPEVTQTPSHQVTQMGQEVILRCVPISNHLYFYWYRQILGQKVEFLVSFYNNEISEKSEIFDDQFSVERPDGSNFTLKIRSTKLEDSAMYFCASITRAVYNEKLFFGSGTQLSVL.

This clonotype was detected ten times or more. The chain carries TRBV7-9 and TRBJ1-1; maybe TRBD1 (6 bases). Trimming took 5 bases from V and 4 from J, leaving 11 bases between them. This CDR3 has 13 residues. CDR1 is SEHNR and CDR2 is FQNEAQ in the germline V gene (reference sequence). The CDR3 DNA sequence: TGTGCCAGCAGCCCGGACAGTCTCACTGAAGCTTTCTTT. Its protein is CASSPDSLTEAFF. Full variable domain (rest looked up from reference TRBV7-9 and TRBJ1-1): DTGVSQNPRHKITKRGQNVTFRCDPISEHNRLYWYRQTLGQGPEFLTYFQNEAQLEKSRLLSDRFSAERPKGSFSTLEIQRTEQGDSAMYLCASSPDSLTEAFFGQGTRLTVV.